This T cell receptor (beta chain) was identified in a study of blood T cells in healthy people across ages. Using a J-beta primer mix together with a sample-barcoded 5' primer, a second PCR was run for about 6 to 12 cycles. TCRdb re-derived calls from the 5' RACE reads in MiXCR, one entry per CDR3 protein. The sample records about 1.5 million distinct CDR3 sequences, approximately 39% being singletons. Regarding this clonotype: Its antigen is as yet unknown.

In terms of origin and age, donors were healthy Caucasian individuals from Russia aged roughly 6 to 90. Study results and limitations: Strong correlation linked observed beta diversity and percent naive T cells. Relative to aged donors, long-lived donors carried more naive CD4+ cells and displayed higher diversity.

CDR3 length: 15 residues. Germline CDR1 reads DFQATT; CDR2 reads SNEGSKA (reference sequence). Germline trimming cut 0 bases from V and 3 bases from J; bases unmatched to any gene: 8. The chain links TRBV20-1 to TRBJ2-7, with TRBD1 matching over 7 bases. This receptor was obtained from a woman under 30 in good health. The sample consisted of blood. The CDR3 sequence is CSARDEWDRDYEQYF. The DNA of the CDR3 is TGCAGTGCTAGAGATGAGTGGGACAGAGACTACGAGCAGTACTTC.